The rows below give T cell receptor beta chains drawn from one sample of a study of radiation and T cells in renal cell carcinoma. Here immunoSEQ multiplex PCR was the method, and the copy in TCRdb shows in-frame clones only, minus some. The sample shows tens of thousands of clones, roughly 78% of them seen only once. This sample comprised blood, obtained from a patient whose treatment included radiotherapy and nephrectomy. These receptors all stem from a woman in her seventies with renal cell carcinoma. Each CDR3 is given with its conserved first and last residue. The D gene is left open where the match is weak. Clone size is stated in some rows and not others, as once, few, many or a class when expanded.

>-|TRBV30|TRBJ2-2|-
TGTGCCTGGAGTGATCGGATCGGGGAGCTGTTTTTT
CAWSDRIGELFF
>few|TRBV4-1|TRBJ1-2|-
TGCGCCAGCAGCCAAGAGGTAACAGCAGATCATGGCTACACCTTC
CASSQEVTADHGYTF
>-|TRBV6-1|TRBJ1-1|-
TGTGCCAGCAGTGCTCCAGAGAACACTGAAGCTTTCTTT
CASSAPENTEAFF
>once|TRBV18|TRBJ1-5|-
TGTGCCAGCTCCCGGACGGGGGGGGAACTTCAGCCCCAGCATTTT
CASSRTGGELQPQHF
>-|TRBV7-3|TRBJ2-5|TRBD2
TGTGCCAGCAGCCCGGGACTAGCGGGAGAGGTAAGGGAGACCCAGTACTTC
CASSPGLAGEVRETQYF
>-|TRBV2|TRBJ1-2|-
TGTGCCAGCAGCCGACAGAACTATGGCTACACCTTC
CASSRQNYGYTF
>-|TRBV9|TRBJ2-2|TRBD2
TGTGCCAGCAGCCGGGGGGGACTAGCGGGACGCACCGGGGAGCTGTTTTTT
CASSRGGLAGRTGELFF
>-|TRBV5-1|TRBJ2-1|-
TGCGCCAGCAGCTTGGAGAGGGGGGCCGCCTACAATGAGCAGTTCTTC
CASSLERGAAYNEQFF
>once|TRBV4-2|TRBJ1-5|-
TGTGCCAGCAGCCAAGATCTACAGGCAAGGAGCAATCAGCCCCAGCATTTT
CASSQDLQARSNQPQHF
>-|TRBV21-1|TRBJ2-6|-
TGTGCCAGCAGCTATAACGAAGAACATGCGTTCTCTGGGGCCAACGTCCTGACTTTC
CASSYNEEHAFSGANVLTF
>-|TRBV20-1|TRBJ2-3|-
TGCAGTGCTAGGATGACAGGTCCGCAGTATTTT
CSARMTGPQYF
>-|TRBV7-9|TRBJ2-3|-
TGTGCCAGCAGCTTAGGAAGCGGACACACAGATACGCAGTATTTT
CASSLGSGHTDTQYF
>-|TRBV4-1|TRBJ2-7|TRBD2
TGCGCCAGCAGCCCTAAGCGGGAGAGCTACGAGCAGTACTTC
CASSPKRESYEQYF
>-|TRBV5-5|TRBJ1-2|-
TGTGCCAGCAGCTTGTACGCGGCCGGGGCCAGGACTATAGGAAGAGGGGACACCTTC
CASSLYAAGARTIGRGDTF
>once|TRBV6-6|TRBJ1-2|-
TGTGCCAGCAGTCGACAGCTGAACTATGGCTACACCTTC
CASSRQLNYGYTF
>-|TRBV5-6|TRBJ1-6|-
TGTGCCAGCAGCTTGGTCACAGCCGGCGGGCATAATTCACCCCTCCACTTT
CASSLVTAGGHNSPLHF
>-|TRBV30|TRBJ1-2|-
TGTGCAATTGGGGGCAGATCTAACTATGGCTACACCTTC
CAIGGRSNYGYTF
>once|TRBV15|TRBJ1-2|-
TGTGCCACCAGCAGAATAGCGGGGACAATACTTAACTATGGCTACACCTTC
CATSRIAGTILNYGYTF
>-|TRBV7-2|TRBJ2-1|-
TGTGCCAGCAGCTTACAAGCGCGGAGTGAGCAGTTCTTC
CASSLQARSEQFF
>many|TRBV7-9|TRBJ1-1|-
TGTGCCAGCAGCTTCTCCTACACTGAAGCTTTCTTT
CASSFSYTEAFF
>-|TRBV9|TRBJ1-4|-
TGTGCCAGCAGCGCCCTGTCAGGCACAACTAATGAAAAACTGTTTTTT
CASSALSGTTNEKLFF
>-|TRBV7-2|TRBJ1-2|TRBD1
TGTGCCAGCAGCCTGGGGGCAGGGGGAAGAAAGTCCTATGGCTACACCTTC
CASSLGAGGRKSYGYTF
>-|TRBV4-1|TRBJ2-4|-
TGCGCCAGCAGCCAAGATCTTCTCGCCAAAAACATTCAGTACTTC
CASSQDLLAKNIQYF
>-|TRBV7-8|TRBJ2-5|-
TGTGCCAGCAGCTTAGGGGGCCTAATCGAGGGAGAGACCCAGTACTTC
CASSLGGLIEGETQYF
>-|TRBV5-1|TRBJ1-4|-
TGCGCCAGCAGCTTGAGAGGACATACTAATGAAAAACTGTTTTTT
CASSLRGHTNEKLFF
>-|TRBV6-6|TRBJ1-1|-
TGTGCCAGCAGTATAGGTGCGGGAGCTGAAGCTTTCTTT
CASSIGAGAEAFF
>-|TRBV11-2|TRBJ1-2|-
TGTGCCAGCAGCTCAACCGGGACACAATACTATGGCTACACCTTC
CASSSTGTQYYGYTF
>-|TRBV9|TRBJ1-3|TRBD1
TGTGCCAGCAGCACCCGACAGGGCGTCTCTGGAAACACCATATATTTT
CASSTRQGVSGNTIYF
>-|TRBV6-5|TRBJ2-7|-
TGTGCCATCACGGACAGTAGGAGTGAGGAGCAGTACTTC
CAITDSRSEEQYF
>few|TRBV19|TRBJ2-7|-
TGTGCCAGTAGTGCCGGGACACAGCATTACGAGCAGTACTTC
CASSAGTQHYEQYF
>-|TRBV7-8|TRBJ2-5|TRBD1
TGTGCCAGCAGTAAAGACAGGGAGGAGACCCAGTACTTC
CASSKDREETQYF
>-|TRBV7-6|TRBJ1-4|-
TGTGCCAGCAGCTCGGCGGGAAGTGAAAAACTGTTTTTT
CASSSAGSEKLFF
>-|TRBV18|TRBJ2-5|TRBD2
TGTGCCAGCTCACCACGATTAGCGGGGGGTGCGCACGAGGAGACCCAGTACTTC
CASSPRLAGGAHEETQYF